The 16 T cell receptor beta chains presented below share a single source sample, sequenced in a study of control samples from healthy donors and cancer patients. Sequenced by immunoSEQ multiplex PCR; TCRdb stores in-frame clones only, minus some. The profile shows about 98,000 clones, 82% of them singletons. Sequencing used blood. These receptors were taken from a man in his sixties in good health.

CDR3 in amino acids: CATRRTTGGQTGELFF. CDR3 DNA sequence: TGTGCCACCAGGAGAACAACGGGGGGGCAAACCGGGGAGCTGTTTTTT. The chain is built from TRBV15 and TRBJ2-2; 8 bases are a match to TRBD2. This CDR3 spans 16 amino acids. The V and J ends lost 6 bases and 5 bases, in that order; junction bases with no gene match: 11. The germline gives CDR1 LNHNV, CDR2 YYDKDF (reference sequence). The entire variable domain, with the rest obtained from reference TRBV15 and TRBJ2-2, is as follows: DAMVIQNPRYQVTQFGKPVTLSCSQTLNHNVMYWYQQKSSQAPKLLFHYYDKDFNNEADTPDNFQSRRPNTSFCFLDIRSPGLGDTAMYLCATRRTTGGQTGELFFGEGSRLTVL.

The chain couples TRBV5-4 to TRBJ2-5; TRBD2 might be the D (7 bases). The length of the CDR3 is 16 residues. Germline V gene data show CDR1 as SGHNT and CDR2 as YYREEE (reference sequence). With 0 bases removed from V and 5 bases from J, the gap between germline ends came to 17 bases. The CDR3 spells CASSLVGGPRMETQYF. The CDR3 DNA is TGTGCCAGCAGCTTGGTCGGGGGGCCAAGAATGGAGACCCAGTACTTC.

This clone was seen just once. This chain joins TRBV5-1 and TRBJ1-1, with a weak D call TRBD1 (6 bases). Trimming took off 0 bases at V and 8 bases at J, with 17 bases between the two ends. Germline lookup yields CDR1 SGHRS and CDR2 YFSETQ. The CDR3 contains 15 residues. The CDR3, as DNA: TGCGCCAGCAGCTTGGTAACTACCTCCGGACAGGAAGCTTTCTTT. It encodes CASSLVTTSGQEAFF.

This clone was counted a few times. The chain couples TRBV4-1 to TRBJ2-7, with D perhaps TRBD1 or TRBD2 (5 bases each). Trimming removed 1 base from V and 7 bases from J, with 11 bases in between. Germline values: CDR1 MGHRA, CDR2 YSYEKL. The length of the CDR3 is 13 residues. In DNA, the CDR3 is TGCGCCAGCAGCCAAGGAGGGACGGATGAGCAGTACTTC. This encodes CASSQGGTDEQYF.

J is TRBJ2-3 and V is TRBV2; D may be TRBD2 (7 bases). CDR1 and CDR2 (germline): SNHLY, FYNNEI. The CDR3 runs 15 residues. V dropped 3 bases and J dropped 0 bases, with 10 bases sitting between them. Written as DNA, the CDR3 is TGTGCCAGCAGTGATGGCGGGGGCAGCACAGATACGCAGTATTTT. Amino acid sequence: CASSDGGGSTDTQYF.

This clone has only a few counts. This chain links TRBV28 with TRBJ2-3; D unresolved. Between the trimmed V and J ends, which lost 6 bases and 7 bases, there was a span of 14 bases. Germline CDR1 is MDHEN and CDR2 is SYDVKM. The CDR3 is 13 residues long. CDR3 nucleotide sequence: TGTGCCAGCAGCCGATCATCTAGGAATACGCAGTATTTT. Translated: CASSRSSRNTQYF.

This chain joins TRBV6-2 or TRBV6-3 and TRBJ1-6, with D perhaps TRBD1 (6 bases). The V end lost 4 bases, the J end lost 9 bases, and 10 bases lay between the germline ends. Germline-derived CDR1 and CDR2 are MNHEY and SVGEGT. The CDR3 length is 13 residues. The CDR3 sequence: CASSLQGFSPLHF. Here the CDR3 DNA reads TGTGCCAGCAGTTTGCAGGGGTTTTCACCCCTCCACTTT.

The rearrangement links TRBV11-2 to TRBJ2-7; no clear D. Germline CDR1 is SGHAT and CDR2 is FQNNGV. The CDR3 contains 12 residues. Trimming removed 2 bases from V and 4 bases from J, with 6 bases in between. The CDR3 DNA reads as TGTGCCAGCAGCTTATTCAGATACGAGCAGTACTTC. It codes for CASSLFRYEQYF.

The rearrangement uses TRBV21-1 and TRBJ2-7; no DNA check was done on the table's D call, TRBD2. TRBV21-1 is labeled a pseudogene. The CDR3 has 16 amino acids. CDR3 bases: TGTGCCAGCAGCAAAGCGCAAGAGACTAGCGGCTACGAGCAGTACTTC. This gives the protein CASSKAQETSGYEQYF.

The V and J genes are TRBV10-1 and TRBJ2-7, with no clear D. Germline V gene lookup returns CDR1 WNHNN and CDR2 SYGVQD (reference sequence). The V and J ends lost 2 bases and 5 bases respectively, with 13 bases between them. This CDR3 spans 14 amino acids. CDR3 protein: CASSEGSSAHEQYF. The CDR3 DNA is TGCGCCAGCAGTGAGGGCAGTTCGGCGCACGAGCAGTACTTC.

The V gene is TRBV6-1, the J gene TRBJ2-3; D perhaps matches TRBD2 (7 bases). Germline CDR1 reads MNHNS; CDR2 reads SASEGT. V shed 1 base and J shed 0 bases, with 11 bases lying between them. This CDR3 has 16 residues. The CDR3 coding sequence is TGTGCCAGCAGTGAAGACAGGGAGGGAAGCACAGATACGCAGTATTTT. This translates into CASSEDREGSTDTQYF.

The CDR3 here is CASSAGTDNSPLHF. The CDR3 DNA is TGCGCCAGCAGCGCCGGGACCGATAATTCACCCCTCCACTTT. The chain has TRBV5-1 and TRBJ1-6; D perhaps matches TRBD1 (5 bases). The CDR3 sequence is 14 residues long. Trimming took 4 bases from V and 5 from J, leaving 10 bases between them. Germline V gene sequence: CDR1 SGHRS, CDR2 YFSETQ.

This chain links TRBV10-3 with TRBJ1-6; possible D gene TRBD1, 5 bases. CDR3 length equals 15 residues. CDR1 is ENHRY and CDR2 is SYGVKD in the germline V gene. V was trimmed by 3 bases and J by 3 bases, leaving 9 bases between them. CDR3 protein: CAISDGGVYNSPLHF. In nucleotides, the CDR3 is TGTGCCATCAGTGACGGGGGTGTCTATAATTCACCCCTCCACTTT.

This clone was recorded only once. The chain employs TRBV24-1 and TRBJ1-1; D is unclear. V was shortened by 4 bases and J by 0 bases, with 5 bases between the two germline ends. From germline, CDR1 is KGHDR and CDR2 SFDVKD. The CDR3 is made up of 13 amino acids. CDR3: CATSDGVNTEAFF. The CDR3 DNA follows: TGTGCCACCAGTGACGGGGTGAACACTGAAGCTTTCTTT.

The CDR3 region is CANTIRSGGTDTQYF. CDR3 DNA: TGTGCCAACACCATTAGGTCCGGGGGAACAGATACGCAGTATTTT. The rearrangement joins TRBV5-4 to TRBJ2-3; D may be TRBD2 (6 bases). The V end lost 9 bases, the J end lost 3 bases, and 20 bases lay between the germline ends. The CDR3 length is 15 residues. Per the germline V gene, CDR1 is SGHNT and CDR2 is YYREEE (reference sequence).

A note on this clone: A junction boundary mismatches the germline segment, possibly from a read error. V is TRBV7-7 and J is TRBJ2-3; unclear D gene. CDR1 and CDR2 from the germline V gene are SSHAT and FNYEAQ (reference sequence). The CDR3 sequence is 14 residues long. The CDR3 here is CASSLDSHTDTQYF. In DNA form, the CDR3 reads TGTGCTAGCAGCTTAGACTCACACACAGATACGCAGTATTTT.